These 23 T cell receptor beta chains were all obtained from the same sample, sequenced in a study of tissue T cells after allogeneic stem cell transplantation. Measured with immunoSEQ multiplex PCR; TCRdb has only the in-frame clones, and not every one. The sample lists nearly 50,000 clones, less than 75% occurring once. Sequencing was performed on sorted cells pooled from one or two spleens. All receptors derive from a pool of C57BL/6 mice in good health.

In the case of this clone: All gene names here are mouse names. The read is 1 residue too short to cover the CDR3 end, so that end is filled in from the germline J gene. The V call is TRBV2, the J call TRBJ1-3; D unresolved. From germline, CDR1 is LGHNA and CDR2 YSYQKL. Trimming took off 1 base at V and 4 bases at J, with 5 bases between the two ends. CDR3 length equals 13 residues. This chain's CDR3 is CASSQGRGNTLYF. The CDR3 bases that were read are TGTGCCAGCAGCCAAGGGAGGGGAAATACGCTCTAT.

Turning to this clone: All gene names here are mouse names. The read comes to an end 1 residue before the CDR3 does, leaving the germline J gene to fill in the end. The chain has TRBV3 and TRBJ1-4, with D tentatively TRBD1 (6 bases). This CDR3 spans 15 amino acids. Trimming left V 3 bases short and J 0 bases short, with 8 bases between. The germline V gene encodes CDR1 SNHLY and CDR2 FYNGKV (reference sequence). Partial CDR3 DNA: TGTGCCAGCAGCTTGGGACAATTTTCCAACGAAAGATTATTT. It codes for CASSLGQFSNERLF. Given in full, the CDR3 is CASSLGQFSNERLFF. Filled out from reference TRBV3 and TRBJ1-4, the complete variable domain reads GPKVLQIPSHQIIDMGQMVTLNCDPVSNHLYFYWYKQILGQQMEFLVNFYNGKVMEKSKLFKDQFSVERPDGSYFTLKIQPTALEDSAVYFCASSLGQFSNERLFFGHGTKLSVL.

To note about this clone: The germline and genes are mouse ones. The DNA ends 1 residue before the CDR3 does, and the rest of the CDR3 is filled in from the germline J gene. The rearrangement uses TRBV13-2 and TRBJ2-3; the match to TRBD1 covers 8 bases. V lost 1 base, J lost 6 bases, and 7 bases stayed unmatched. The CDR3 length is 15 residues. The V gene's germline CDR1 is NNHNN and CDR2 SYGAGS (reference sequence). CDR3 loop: CASGDWGRGRETLYF. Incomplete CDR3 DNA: TGTGCCAGCGGTGATTGGGGCAGGGGGCGCGAAACGCTGTAT.

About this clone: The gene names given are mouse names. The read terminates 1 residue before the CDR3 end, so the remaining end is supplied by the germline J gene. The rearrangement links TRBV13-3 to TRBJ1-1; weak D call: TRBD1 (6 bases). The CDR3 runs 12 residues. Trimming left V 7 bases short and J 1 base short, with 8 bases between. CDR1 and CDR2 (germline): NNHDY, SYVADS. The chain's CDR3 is CASEGGNTEVFF. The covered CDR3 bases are TGTGCCAGCGAAGGGGGAAACACAGAAGTCTTC.

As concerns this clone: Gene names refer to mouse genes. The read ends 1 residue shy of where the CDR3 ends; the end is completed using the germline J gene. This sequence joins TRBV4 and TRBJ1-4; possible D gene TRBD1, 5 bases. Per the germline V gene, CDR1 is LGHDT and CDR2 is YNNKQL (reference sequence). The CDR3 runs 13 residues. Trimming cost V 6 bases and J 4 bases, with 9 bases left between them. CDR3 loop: CASSPRDNERLFF. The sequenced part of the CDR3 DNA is TGTGCCAGCAGTCCCAGGGACAACGAAAGATTATTT.

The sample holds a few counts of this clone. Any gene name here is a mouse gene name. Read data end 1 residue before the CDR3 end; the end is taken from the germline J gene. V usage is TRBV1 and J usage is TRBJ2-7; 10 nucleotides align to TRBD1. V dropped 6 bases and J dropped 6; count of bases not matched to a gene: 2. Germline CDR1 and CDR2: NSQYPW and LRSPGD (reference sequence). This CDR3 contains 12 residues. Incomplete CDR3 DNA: TGCACCTGCAGGGGGACAGGGGTTGAACAGTAC. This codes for CTCRGTGVEQY. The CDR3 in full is CTCRGTGVEQYF.

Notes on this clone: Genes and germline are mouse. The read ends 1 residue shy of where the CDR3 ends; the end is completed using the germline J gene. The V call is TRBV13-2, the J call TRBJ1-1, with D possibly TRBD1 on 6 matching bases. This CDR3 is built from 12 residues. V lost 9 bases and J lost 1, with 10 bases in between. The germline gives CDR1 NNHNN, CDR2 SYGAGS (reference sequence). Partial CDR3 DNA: TGTGCCACCGGGACAAAAAACACAGAAGTCTTC. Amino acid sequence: CATGTKNTEVF. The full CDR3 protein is CATGTKNTEVFF.

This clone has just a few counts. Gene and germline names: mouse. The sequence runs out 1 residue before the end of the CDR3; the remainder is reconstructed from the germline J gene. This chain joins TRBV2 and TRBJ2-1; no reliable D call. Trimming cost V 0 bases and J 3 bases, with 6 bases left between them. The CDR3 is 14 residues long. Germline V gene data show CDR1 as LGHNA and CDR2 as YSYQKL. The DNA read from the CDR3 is TGTGCCAGCAGCCAAGAAAACAGCTATGCTGAGCAGTTC. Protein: CASSQENSYAEQF. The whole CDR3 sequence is CASSQENSYAEQFF.

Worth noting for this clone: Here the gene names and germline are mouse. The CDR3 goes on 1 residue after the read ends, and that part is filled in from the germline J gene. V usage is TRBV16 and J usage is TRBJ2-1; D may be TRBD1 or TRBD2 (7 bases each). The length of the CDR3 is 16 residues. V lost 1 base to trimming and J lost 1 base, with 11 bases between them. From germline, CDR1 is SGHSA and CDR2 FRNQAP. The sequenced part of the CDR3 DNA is TGTGCAAGCAGCTTAGCAGGGGGGGGAAACTATGCTGAGCAGTTC. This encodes CASSLAGGGNYAEQF. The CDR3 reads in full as CASSLAGGGNYAEQFF.

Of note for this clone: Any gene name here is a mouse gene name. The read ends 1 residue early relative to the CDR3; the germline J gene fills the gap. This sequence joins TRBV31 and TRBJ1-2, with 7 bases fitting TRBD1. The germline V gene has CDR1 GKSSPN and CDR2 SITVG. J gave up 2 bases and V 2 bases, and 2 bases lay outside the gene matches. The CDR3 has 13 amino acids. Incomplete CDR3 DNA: TGTGCCTGGAGTGACAGGGACAACTCCGACTACACC. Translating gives CAWSDRDNSDYT. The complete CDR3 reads CAWSDRDNSDYTF.

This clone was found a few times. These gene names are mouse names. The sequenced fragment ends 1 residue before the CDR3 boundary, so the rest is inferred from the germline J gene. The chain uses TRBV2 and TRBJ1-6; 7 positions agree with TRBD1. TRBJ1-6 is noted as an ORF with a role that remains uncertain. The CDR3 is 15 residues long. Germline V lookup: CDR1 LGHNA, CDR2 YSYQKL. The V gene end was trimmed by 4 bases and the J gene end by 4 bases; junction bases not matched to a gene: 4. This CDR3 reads CASSRTGDYNSPLYF. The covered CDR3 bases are TGTGCCAGCAGCCGAACAGGGGATTATAATTCGCCCCTCTAC.

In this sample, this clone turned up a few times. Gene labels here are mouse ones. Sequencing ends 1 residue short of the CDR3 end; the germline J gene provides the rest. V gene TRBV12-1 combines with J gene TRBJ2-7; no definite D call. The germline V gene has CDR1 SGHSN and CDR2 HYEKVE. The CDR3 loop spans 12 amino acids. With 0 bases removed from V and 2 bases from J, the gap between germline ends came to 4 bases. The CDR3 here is CASSLDTYEQYF. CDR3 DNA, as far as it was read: TGTGCCAGCTCTCTCGACACCTATGAACAGTAC.

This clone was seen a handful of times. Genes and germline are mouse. The CDR3 here is CASSFRGPNQAPLF. CDR3 DNA, as far as it was read: TGTGCCAGCAGTTTCAGGGGGCCCAACCAGGCTCCGCTT. This chain uses TRBV14 with TRBJ1-5, with 7 nucleotides matching TRBD1. The read falls 1 residue short of the CDR3 end, and the missing part is taken from the germline J gene. Trimming at V came to 1 base and at J to 3 bases, leaving 1 base not matched to a gene. Germline assignment: CDR1 SGHDT and CDR2 FRDEAV. This CDR3 region has 14 residues.

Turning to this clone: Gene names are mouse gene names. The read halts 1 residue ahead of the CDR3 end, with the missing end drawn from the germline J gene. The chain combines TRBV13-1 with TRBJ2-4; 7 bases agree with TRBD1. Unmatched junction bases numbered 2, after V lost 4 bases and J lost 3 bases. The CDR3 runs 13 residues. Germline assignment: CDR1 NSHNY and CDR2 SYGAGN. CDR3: CASSTQGQNTLYF. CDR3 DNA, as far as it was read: TGTGCCAGCAGTACACAGGGGCAAAACACCTTGTAC.

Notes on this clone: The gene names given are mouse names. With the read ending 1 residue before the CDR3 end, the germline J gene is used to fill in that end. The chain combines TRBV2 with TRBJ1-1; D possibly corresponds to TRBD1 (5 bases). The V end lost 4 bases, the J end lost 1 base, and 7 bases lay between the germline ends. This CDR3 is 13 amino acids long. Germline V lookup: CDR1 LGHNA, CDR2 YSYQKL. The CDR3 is CASSPQGNTEVFF. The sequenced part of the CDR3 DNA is TGTGCCAGCAGCCCCCAGGGGAACACAGAAGTCTTC.

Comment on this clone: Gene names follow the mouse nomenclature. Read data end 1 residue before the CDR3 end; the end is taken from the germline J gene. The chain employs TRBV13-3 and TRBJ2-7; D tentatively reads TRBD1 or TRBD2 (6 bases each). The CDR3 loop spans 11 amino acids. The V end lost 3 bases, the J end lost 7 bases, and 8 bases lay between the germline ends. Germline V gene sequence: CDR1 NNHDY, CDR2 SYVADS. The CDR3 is CASSGGREQYF. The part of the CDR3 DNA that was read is TGTGCCAGCAGTGGGGGGCGCGAACAGTAC.

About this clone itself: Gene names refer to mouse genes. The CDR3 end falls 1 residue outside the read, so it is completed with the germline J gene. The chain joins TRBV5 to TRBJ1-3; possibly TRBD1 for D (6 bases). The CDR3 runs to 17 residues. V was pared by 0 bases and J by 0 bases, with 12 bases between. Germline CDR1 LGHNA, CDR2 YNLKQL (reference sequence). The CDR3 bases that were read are TGTGCCAGCAGCCAAGATACGGGACAAAATTCTGGAAATACGCTCTAT. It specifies CASSQDTGQNSGNTLY. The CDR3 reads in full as CASSQDTGQNSGNTLYF.

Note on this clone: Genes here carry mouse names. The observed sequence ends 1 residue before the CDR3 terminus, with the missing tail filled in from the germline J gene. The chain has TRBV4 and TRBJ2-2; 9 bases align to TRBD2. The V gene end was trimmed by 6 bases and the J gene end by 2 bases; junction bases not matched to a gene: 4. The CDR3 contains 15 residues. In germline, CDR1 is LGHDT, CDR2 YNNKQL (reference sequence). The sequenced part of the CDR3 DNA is TGTGCCAGCAGACGACTGGGGGCTAACACCGGGCAGCTCTAC. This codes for CASRRLGANTGQLY. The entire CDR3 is CASRRLGANTGQLYF.

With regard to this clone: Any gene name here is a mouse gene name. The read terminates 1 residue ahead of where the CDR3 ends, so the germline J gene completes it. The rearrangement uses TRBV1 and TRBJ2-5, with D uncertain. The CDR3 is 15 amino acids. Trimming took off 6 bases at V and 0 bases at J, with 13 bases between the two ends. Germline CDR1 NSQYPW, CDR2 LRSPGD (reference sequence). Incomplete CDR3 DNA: TGCACCTGCAGCCGGGGTCGCCTTAACCAAGACACCCAGTAC. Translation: CTCSRGRLNQDTQY. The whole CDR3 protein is CTCSRGRLNQDTQYF. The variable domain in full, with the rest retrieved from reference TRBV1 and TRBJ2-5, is VTLLEQNPRWRLVPRGQAVNLRCILKNSQYPWMSWYQQDLQKQLQWLFTLRSPGDKEVKSLPGADYLATRVTDTELRLQVANMSQGRTLYCTCSRGRLNQDTQYFGPGTRLLVL.

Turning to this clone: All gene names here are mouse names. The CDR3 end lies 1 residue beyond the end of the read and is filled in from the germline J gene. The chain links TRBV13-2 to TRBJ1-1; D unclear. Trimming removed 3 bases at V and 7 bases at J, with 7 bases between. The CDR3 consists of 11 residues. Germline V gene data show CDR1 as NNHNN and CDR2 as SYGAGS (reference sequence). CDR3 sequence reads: CASGASKEVFF. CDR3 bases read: TGTGCCAGCGGTGCCAGCAAAGAAGTCTTC.

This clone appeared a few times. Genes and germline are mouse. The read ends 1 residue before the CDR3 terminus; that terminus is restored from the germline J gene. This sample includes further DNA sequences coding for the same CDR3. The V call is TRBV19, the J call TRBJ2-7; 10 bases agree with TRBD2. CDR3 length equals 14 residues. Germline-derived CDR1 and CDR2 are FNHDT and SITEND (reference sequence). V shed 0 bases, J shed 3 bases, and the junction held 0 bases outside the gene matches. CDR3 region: CASSIGTGGYEQYF. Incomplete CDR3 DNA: TGTGCCAGCAGTATAGGGACTGGGGGCTATGAACAGTAC.

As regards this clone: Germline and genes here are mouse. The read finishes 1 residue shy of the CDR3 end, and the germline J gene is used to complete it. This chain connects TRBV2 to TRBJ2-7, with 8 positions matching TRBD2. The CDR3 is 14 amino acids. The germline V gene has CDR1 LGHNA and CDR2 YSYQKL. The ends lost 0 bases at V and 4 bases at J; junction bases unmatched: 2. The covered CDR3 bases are TGTGCCAGCAGCCAAGAGGCTGGGGGGTATGAACAGTAC. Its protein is CASSQEAGGYEQY. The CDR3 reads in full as CASSQEAGGYEQYF.

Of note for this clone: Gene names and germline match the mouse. The chain's CDR3 is CASSEGLGGREQYF. The sequenced CDR3 bases are TGTGCCAGCAGTGAGGGACTGGGGGGGCGCGAACAGTAC. The V and J genes are TRBV13-3 and TRBJ2-7, with 14 bases identical to TRBD2. The read gets to within 1 residue of the CDR3 end, and the germline J gene fills in the rest. Trimming took 2 bases from V and 7 from J; bases not matched to a gene: 2. Germline assignment: CDR1 NNHDY and CDR2 SYVADS. The CDR3 is 14 amino acids.